The 22 T cell receptor beta chains below come from one sample, sequenced in a study of T-cell memory formation after mild COVID-19. TCRdb reprocessed the 5' RACE reads via MiXCR and lists one record per CDR3 protein. Of more than 14,000 distinct CDR3 sequences detected, roughly a fifth appear once; the ten largest clones hold around three fifths. The sequencing sample was made of PBMCs or a T cell subset sorted from them (not recorded which). These receptors were taken from a young man who had mild COVID-19 (a few samples of this study predate the infection). Cell type and time point are not known.

This sequence joins TRBV5-4 and TRBJ2-7; D is undetermined. The germline CDR1 and CDR2 sequences are SGHNT and YYREEE (reference sequence). V dropped 1 base and J dropped 3 bases, with 8 bases sitting between them. The CDR3 loop spans 13 amino acids. CDR3 loop: CASSLTTSYEQYF. CDR3 sequence (DNA): TGTGCCAGCAGCTTGACTACAAGCTACGAGCAGTACTTC.

This clonotype was picked up one time. V usage is TRBV5-1 and J usage is TRBJ2-7, with D uncertain. Germline loops: CDR1 SGHRS, CDR2 YFSETQ. CDR3 length equals 13 residues. V was cut by 2 bases and J by 0 bases, with 6 bases left in between. The CDR3 DNA reads TGCGCCAGCAGCTTCACGAGCTCCTACGAGCAGTACTTC. Residues: CASSFTSSYEQYF.

CDR3 nucleotides: TGTGCCATCAAAGAGAACAATGAGCAGTTCTTC. Translating gives CAIKENNEQFF. The chain links TRBV10-3 to TRBJ2-1; the D is unclear. V was clipped by 7 bases and J by 5 bases, with 6 bases between them. The CDR3 runs 11 residues. Germline V gene sequence: CDR1 ENHRY, CDR2 SYGVKD.

This clonotype was detected ten times or more. The chain is built from TRBV6-6 and TRBJ1-1; no definite D call. The CDR3 is 14 residues long. The germline V gene encodes CDR1 MNHNY and CDR2 SVGAGI (reference sequence). The ends were cut back, 6 bases at V and 4 bases at J, with 15 bases in the middle. CDR3 DNA: TGTGCCAGCAGCCGAAAGCCCTACAGCACTGAAGCTTTCTTT. It codes for CASSRKPYSTEAFF.

The CDR3 nucleotides read TGTGCCAGCAGCTCGCTAGGGGGGCACGAGCAGTACTTC. Translated: CASSSLGGHEQYF. This rearrangement joins TRBV12-3 or TRBV12-4 to TRBJ2-7; perhaps D is TRBD1 or TRBD2 (6 bases each). V lost 6 bases, J lost 5 bases, and 14 bases lay in between. The CDR3 is made up of 13 amino acids.

The sample holds a few counts of this clonotype. The chain carries TRBV12-3 or TRBV12-4 and TRBJ1-1; TRBD1 matches 7 bases. V lost 4 bases and J lost 0; bases outside the gene matches: 5. The CDR3 totals 15 residues. The CDR3 loop is CASSYAGGMNTEAFF. The CDR3 DNA follows: TGTGCCAGCAGTTATGCAGGGGGAATGAACACTGAAGCTTTCTTT.

This clonotype was detected ten times or more. J is TRBJ1-6 and V is TRBV12-3 or TRBV12-4; TRBD1 is a possible D gene (5 bases). V lost 3 bases, J lost 10 bases, and 16 bases lay in between. CDR3 length equals 15 residues. This CDR3 reads CASSFRGLLGSPLHF. DNA for the CDR3: TGTGCCAGCAGTTTTAGGGGTTTGCTCGGATCACCCCTCCACTTT.

This clonotype was detected ten times or more. V is TRBV6-5 and J is TRBJ1-5; D is unclear. This CDR3 has 14 residues. Germline CDR1 MNHEY, CDR2 SVGAGI. Trimming removed 0 bases from V and 5 bases from J, with 8 bases in between. CDR3 nucleotides: TGTGCCAGCAGTTACTCGAGCGGTTATCAGCCCCAGCATTTT. Protein: CASSYSSGYQPQHF.

This clonotype was recorded many times. The chain is built from TRBV7-2 and TRBJ1-1; D unclear. V lost 2 bases and J lost 0, with 4 bases in between. The length of the CDR3 is 13 residues. Germline V gene lookup returns CDR1 SGHTA and CDR2 FQGNSA. The CDR3 is CASSLWLNTEAFF. CDR3 nucleotides: TGTGCCAGCAGCTTATGGTTGAACACTGAAGCTTTCTTT.

The genes are TRBV7-9 and TRBJ2-7; tentatively, D is TRBD1 (6 bases). This CDR3 has 13 amino acids. Trimming removed 2 bases at V and 3 bases at J, with 8 bases between. The germline CDR1 and CDR2 sequences are SEHNR and FQNEAQ (reference sequence). The CDR3 coding sequence is TGTGCCAGCAGCTTAAGGGGGAGCTACGAGCAGTACGTC. It specifies CASSLRGSYEQYV.

This clonotype occurred a few times. The chain joins TRBV15 to TRBJ2-3; 8 positions agree with TRBD1. From germline, CDR1 is LNHNV and CDR2 YYDKDF (reference sequence). This CDR3 spans 16 amino acids. V dropped 3 bases and J dropped 5; count of bases not matched to a gene: 10. The CDR3: CATSRTGDLWIDTQYF. In DNA, the CDR3 is TGTGCCACCAGCAGGACAGGGGACTTATGGATAGATACGCAGTATTTT.

The genes are TRBV5-6 and TRBJ1-5; possible D gene TRBD1, 6 bases. Trimming took 2 bases from V and 0 from J, leaving 18 bases between them. In germline, CDR1 is SGHDT, CDR2 YYEEEE. CDR3 size: 18 residues. The CDR3 coding sequence is TGTGCCAGCAGCTTTATGGGACACCCCAGGGGTAGCAATCAGCCCCAGCATTTT. Translation gives CASSFMGHPRGSNQPQHF.

The V and J genes are TRBV19 and TRBJ1-4; a weak D match, TRBD1 (5 bases). CDR1 and CDR2 (germline): LNHDA, SQIVND (reference sequence). The CDR3 is 12 residues long. V was clipped by 5 bases and J by 12 bases, with 13 bases between them. CDR3 loop: CASSRGAGELFF. The CDR3 DNA reads TGTGCCAGTAGTCGCGGGGCTGGGGAACTGTTTTTT.

This clonotype was seen more than once but under ten times. This chain connects TRBV5-1 to TRBJ2-7; D gene ambiguous. V dropped 0 bases and J dropped 7 bases, with 11 bases sitting between them. The length of the CDR3 is 13 residues. CDR1 is SGHRS and CDR2 is YFSETQ in the germline V gene. The CDR3 protein is CASSLAGSREQYF. The CDR3 DNA is TGCGCCAGCAGCTTGGCCGGATCGAGGGAGCAGTACTTC. The full variable domain, rest sourced from reference TRBV5-1 and TRBJ2-7, is KAGVTQTPRYLIKTRGQQVTLSCSPISGHRSVSWYQQTPGQGLQFLFEYFSETQRNKGNFPGRFSGRQFSNSRSEMNVSTLELGDSALYLCASSLAGSREQYFGPGTRLTVT.

This clonotype was seen ten or more times. V is TRBV7-2 and J is TRBJ2-7, with TRBD1 identical over 7 bases. The junction had 5 bases not matched to a gene; V was cut back by 3 bases and J by 3 bases. The CDR3 contains 14 residues. CDR1 SGHTA and CDR2 FQGNSA come from the germline V gene. CDR3 protein: CASSFYRGDYEQYF. DNA of the CDR3: TGTGCCAGCAGCTTCTACAGGGGAGACTACGAGCAGTACTTC.

This clonotype showed up many times. The chain couples TRBV20-1 to TRBJ2-3; D is undetermined. The germline gives CDR1 DFQATT, CDR2 SNEGSKA (reference sequence). The CDR3 is 14 residues long. Trimming cost V 0 bases and J 1 base, with 8 bases left between them. CDR3 nucleotide sequence: TGCAGTGCTAGAGATGCTCCCGGCACAGATACGCAGTATTTT. The encoded protein is CSARDAPGTDTQYF.

This clonotype has a count of ten or more. V gene TRBV7-8 combines with J gene TRBJ2-1; 8 nucleotides agree with TRBD2. CDR1 is SGHVS and CDR2 is FQNEAQ in the germline V gene. The CDR3 totals 16 residues. Germline trimming cut 6 bases from V and 3 bases from J; bases unmatched to any gene: 10. CDR3 DNA sequence: TGTGCCAGCAGGGAACCACGGGGGGGTAGCTACAATGAGCAGTTCTTC. This encodes CASREPRGGSYNEQFF. The full variable domain, in which reference TRBV7-8 and TRBJ2-1 provide the parts outside the CDR3, is GAGVSQSPRYKVAKRGQDVALRCDPISGHVSLFWYQQALGQGPEFLTYFQNEAQLDKSGLPSDRFFAERPEGSVSTLKIQRTQQEDSAVYLCASREPRGGSYNEQFFGPGTRLTVL.

This clonotype showed up many times. V and J are TRBV5-1 and TRBJ1-1; a possible D gene is TRBD1 (5 bases). Germline CDR1 and CDR2: SGHRS and YFSETQ. This CDR3 region has 12 residues. V lost 5 bases and J 5 bases, leaving 10 bases between the germline ends. CDR3 protein: CASRAGRTEAFF. The CDR3 region has the DNA TGCGCCAGCAGGGCAGGGAGGACTGAAGCTTTCTTT.

This clonotype was detected many times. The germline gene is not matched at one end of the junction; a read error may be the cause. This chain uses TRBV7-9 with TRBJ2-7; D could derive from TRBD1 or TRBD2 (5 bases each). This CDR3 has 13 amino acids. Germline values: CDR1 SEHNR, CDR2 FQNEAQ (reference sequence). In DNA, the CDR3 is TGTGCCAGCAGCTTAGCCGGGGCCCAGGCAGCAAACTTC. This codes for CASSLAGAQAANF.

The chain recombines TRBV10-3 with TRBJ1-1; perhaps TRBD1 as D (5 bases). This CDR3 is built from 11 residues. Germline CDR1 ENHRY, CDR2 SYGVKD. V lost 10 bases to trimming and J lost 5 bases, with 11 bases between them. Here the CDR3 DNA reads TGTGCCACTGGGACGGAGACTGAAGCTTTCTTT. Translation: CATGTETEAFF.

The V call is TRBV4-1, the J call TRBJ2-5; the match to TRBD2 covers 7 bases. V lost 4 bases and J lost 6; bases outside the gene matches: 8. CDR1 MGHRA and CDR2 YSYEKL come from the germline V gene. The CDR3 has 14 residues. The CDR3 sequence: CASSLLVGGKTQYF. CDR3 DNA: TGCGCCAGCAGCCTCTTAGTGGGGGGGAAGACCCAGTACTTC.

For this clonotype: This sequence may be a read error, since a much larger clone differs from it by one base. This chain joins TRBV5-6 and TRBJ1-2; no reliable D call. This CDR3 is 13 amino acids long. CDR1 is SGHDT, CDR2 YYEEEE, per germline. CDR3 in DNA: TGTGACAGCAGCTTGGGCAGCCACTATGGCTACACCTTC. Protein product: CDSSLGSHYGYTF.